A selection of T cell receptor beta chains follows, all from one sample in a study of PD-L1 blockade in urothelial cancer. Sequenced by immunoSEQ multiplex PCR; TCRdb stores in-frame clones only, minus some. The repertoire has around 100,000 clones, about 85% of them found once; the top ten carry approximately 2.4%. The sample consisted of PBMCs, taken around atezolizumab (anti-PD-L1) treatment. Every receptor here comes from a man aged 45-65 years with urothelial cancer. CDR3s include the opening cysteine and the closing phenylalanine or tryptophan.

TRBV7-2 | CASSLAAGGPPDTQYF
TRBV5-1 | CASSLVASGTSYEQYF
TRBV19 | CASRRGQGARGNTIYF
TRBV28 | CASSLTGGVYEQYF
TRBV5-5 | CASSIDTGGFLPQHF
TRBV9 | CASSVATGTEYEQYF
TRBV5-1 | CASSLNRETDTQYF
TRBV10-1 | CASSEIAGFDGYTF
TRBV18 | CASSPIRGQGEETQYF
TRBV5-5 | CASSLSLGNTIYF
TRBV13 | CASSLGQGNTEAFF
TRBV7-2 | CASSLAPQLDTQYF
TRBV4-1 | CASSSPGIPARGDEQYF
TRBV4-2 | CASSQGIRGHNQPQHF
TRBV11-2 | CASSLTGVEGYTF
TRBV20-1 | CSASLGEQYF
TRBV25-1 | CASSEWAETNYGYTF
TRBV30 | CAWSKIAGFNNEQFF
TRBV7-9 | CASSPSPDKAYEQYF
TRBV7-2 | CASSPGSSPLHF
TRBV2 | CASSGQGNYGYTF
TRBV2 | CARGPGQHYEQYF
TRBV4-1 | CASSPLVLGSGYEQYF
TRBV28 | CASSLPSGGSHEQFF
TRBV19 | CASSPWDRVLYGYTF
TRBV29-1 | CSAARFGANEQFF
TRBV15 | CATSREFRDTLYEQYF
TRBV5-1 | CASSSGGANEKLFF
TRBV10-2 | CASSRQLFTEAFF
TRBV7-3 | CASSPPGLLGGYTF
TRBV6-5 | CASSYSNSGNYGYTF
TRBV19 | CASSTGQGIQETQYF
TRBV28 | CASSAHTGGGARREKDTQYF
TRBV10-3 | CAISPGGNTGELFF
TRBV5-1 | CASSLTSGGFTGELFF
TRBV29-1 | CSVEFVGRQASTDTQYF
TRBV4-1 | CASSPPLGVRGTQYF
TRBV28 | CASRGRGSKQGSSYEQYF
TRBV7-2 | CASGTRGYNEQFF
TRBV7-3 | CASSMTGTSGANVLTF
TRBV19 | CASSRGQNEQYF
TRBV28 | CASSFGGASTDTQYF
TRBV19 | CASSPGQGGSETQYF
TRBV5-1 | CASSPRQGRTPDTQYF
TRBV6-1 | CASSDREWGTNTGELFF
TRBV30 | CAWSVQAEKLFF
TRBV7-9 | CASSTNQQGIHEQYF
TRBV6-5 | CASSRRPGSYNEQFF